This TCR beta chain was sequenced for a study of PD-1 blockade in mismatch repair-deficient tumors (dated by TCRdb to about 2017). Study-wide context: The trial enrolled under 90 consecutive patients with roughly 13 mismatch repair-deficient cancer types between late 2013 and September 2016, all previously treated and progressing. Tumor-associated T cell clones were tracked in the peripheral blood of patients responding to PD-1 blockade by deep sequencing of TCR CDR3 regions. Overall results and qualifications from the work: Rapid expansion after pembrolizumab followed by contraction, generally before radiologic responses, was shown by tumor-resident clones, which were often undetectable in blood before treatment.

The time point label here, explained by the study, means: peripheral blood before pembrolizumab. Mismatch repair deficiency in every enrolled patient was established by polymerase chain reaction or immunohistochemistry. A few patients who responded to pembrolizumab therapy underwent TCR sequencing. The phase II trial prospectively tested pembrolizumab PD-1 blockade in advanced mismatch repair-deficient cancers regardless of tissue of origin. Peripheral blood T cell samples were gathered serially, both before PD-1 blockade started and at multiple time points afterward. Blood sampling times were expressed in weeks after the first pembrolizumab dose. Libraries were built with the immunoSEQ multiplex PCR assay. What TCRdb holds here is the immuneACCESS table cut down to in-frame rearrangements. Part of the clones is not present; checked against another copy, under half of the missing clones reflect an unresolved V gene, and the others are unexplained. The sample table shows 25,000 to 30,000 clones, and approximately 84% are seen once. The ten most abundant clones make up just under 3% of the sample.

Looking up the germline V gene (reference sequence) yields CDR1 SEHNR and CDR2 FQNEAQ. V is clipped by 2 bases and J by 5 bases, and the sequence between their germline boundaries is 10 bases long. The CDR3, cysteine through phenylalanine, is 13 amino acids long. Only the CDR3 part of the read is kept: 39 bases, read in frame from the first base. In regard to this clone: What antigen it recognizes has not been identified. Base quality data are lacking; no much larger clone is found one base away.

The clonotype comes from an adult with mismatch repair-deficient cancer. The chain is made from TRBV7-9 and TRBJ2-7; TRBD2 is a possible D gene, resting on 6 matching bases. The sample consisted of PBMCs, taken before pembrolizumab treatment. CDR3 reads: CASSLRTGDEQYF. The sequence in DNA is TGTGCCAGCAGCTTACGAACGGGAGACGAGCAGTACTTC.